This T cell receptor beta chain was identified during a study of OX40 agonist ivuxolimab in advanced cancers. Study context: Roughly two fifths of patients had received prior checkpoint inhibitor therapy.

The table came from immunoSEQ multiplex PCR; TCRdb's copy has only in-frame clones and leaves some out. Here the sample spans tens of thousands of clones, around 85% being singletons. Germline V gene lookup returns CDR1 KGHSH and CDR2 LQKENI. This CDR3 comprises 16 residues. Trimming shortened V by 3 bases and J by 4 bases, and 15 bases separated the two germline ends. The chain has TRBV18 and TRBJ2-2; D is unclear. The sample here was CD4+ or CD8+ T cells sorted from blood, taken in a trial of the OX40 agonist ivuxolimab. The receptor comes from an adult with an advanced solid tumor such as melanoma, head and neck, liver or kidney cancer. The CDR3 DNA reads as TGTGCCAGCTCACCCGACGCTGGCTTAGGCACCGGGGAGCTGTTTTTT. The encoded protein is CASSPDAGLGTGELFF.